This T cell receptor (beta chain) was captured in a study of T cell repertoires in aging, cancer and after chemotherapy. Rearranged V-D-J TRB sequences were amplified with a mixed TRB-A/B primer pool. TCRdb called the multiplex PCR reads again in MiXCR, with one record for every CDR3 protein. Counted here are approximately 6,100 distinct CDR3 sequences, roughly 23% occurring once; the ten biggest clones make up around a tenth. The template was genomic DNA from peripheral blood, not RNA. CDR1 is DFQATT, CDR2 SNEGSKA, per germline (reference sequence). The CDR3 runs 15 residues. V dropped 1 base and J dropped 5; count of bases not matched to a gene: 8.

V gene TRBV20-1 combines with J gene TRBJ2-3; 8 bases agree with TRBD1. Sequenced sample: blood. This receptor was obtained from a human donor in good health. The CDR3 bases are TGCAGTGCTAGAGGCGTGGCAGGGGGCGGAGATACGCAGTATTTT. The encoded protein is CSARGVAGGGDTQYF.